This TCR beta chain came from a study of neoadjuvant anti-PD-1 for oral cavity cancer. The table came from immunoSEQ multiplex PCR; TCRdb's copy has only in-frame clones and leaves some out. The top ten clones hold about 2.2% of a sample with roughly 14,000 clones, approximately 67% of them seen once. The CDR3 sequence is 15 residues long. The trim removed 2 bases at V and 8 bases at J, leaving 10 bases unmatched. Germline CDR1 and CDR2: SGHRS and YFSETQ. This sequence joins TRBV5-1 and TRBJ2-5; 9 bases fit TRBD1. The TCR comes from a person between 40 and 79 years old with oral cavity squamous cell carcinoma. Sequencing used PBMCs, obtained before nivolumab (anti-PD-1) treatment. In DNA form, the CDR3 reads TGCGCCAGCAGCTTAGCCGGGACAGGGAGGCGAACCCAGTACTTC. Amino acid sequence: CASSLAGTGRRTQYF.